Each of the 18 T cell receptor beta chains below was sequenced from the same sample in a study of T cell repertoires in cytomegalovirus infection. These receptors have no known antigen. MiXCR, run by TCRdb on the reads, gives a single entry per CDR3 protein. The sample carries some 350,000 distinct CDR3 sequences, almost 30% recorded once. This sample comprised cultured PBMCs, obtained from culture after CMV antigen stimulation. These receptors were taken from a human donor in good health (CMV status not recorded). Some clones in this sample may be carry-over from other donors' samples.

J is TRBJ2-1 and V is TRBV28, with a tentative D call TRBD2 (5 bases). V was trimmed by 6 bases and J by 2 bases, leaving 17 bases between them. CDR1 and CDR2 from the germline V gene are MDHEN and SYDVKM. CDR3 length: 16 amino acids. The CDR3 DNA is TGTGCCAGCAGGCTCCTCCGGGGTCTAACCTACAATGAGCAGTTCTTC. Translation: CASRLLRGLTYNEQFF.

This clonotype was detected a few times. The chain has TRBV19 and TRBJ2-1; D might be TRBD2 (6 bases). The length of the CDR3 is 15 residues. The V gene's germline CDR1 is LNHDA and CDR2 SQIVND (reference sequence). Between the trimmed V and J ends, which lost 5 bases and 2 bases, there was a span of 13 bases. CDR3 loop: CASSQDSGPYNEQFF. The CDR3 coding sequence is TGTGCCAGTAGTCAAGATAGCGGACCCTACAATGAGCAGTTCTTC.

This chain connects TRBV12-3 or TRBV12-4 to TRBJ2-7, with 9 bases that match TRBD1. The CDR3 extends over 15 amino acids. V lost 2 bases to trimming and J lost 5 bases; unmatched junction nucleotides: 7. The CDR3 DNA reads TGTGCCAGCAGTTTATCCGGGGACAGGGCAAACGAGCAGTACTTC. It specifies CASSLSGDRANEQYF.

A word on this clonotype: The CDR3 does not end in the conserved phenylalanine or tryptophan, so this is likely a read error. This chain links TRBV19 with TRBJ1-2; D is unresolved. The germline V and J ends were trimmed by 0 bases and 4 bases, with 12 bases remaining between them. Germline-derived CDR1 and CDR2 are LNHDA and SQIVND (reference sequence). The CDR3 is 15 residues long. CDR3 region: CASSIDRTLLYGYTN. The CDR3 DNA reads as TGTGCCAGTAGTATAGATCGAACGCTCCTCTATGGCTACACCAAC.

This clonotype came up a few times. In DNA, the CDR3 is TGTGCCAGCAGTTTCCTCTCCCCGCAAGAGACCCAGTACTTC. It codes for CASSFLSPQETQYF. The chain combines TRBV6-8 with TRBJ2-5; D ambiguous. CDR1 is MNHGY, CDR2 SAAAGT, per germline. The CDR3 runs to 14 residues. Trimming stripped 4 bases from V and 2 bases from J, with 11 bases between.

The rearrangement uses TRBV12-3 or TRBV12-4 and TRBJ2-7; D perhaps matches TRBD2 (6 bases). This CDR3 spans 14 amino acids. V was pared by 6 bases and J by 3 bases, with 15 bases between. CDR3 bases: TGTGCCAGCAGGCAGGGAGGTTCCCACTACGAGCAGTACTTC. This codes for CASRQGGSHYEQYF.

Comment on this clonotype: At one end, the junction sequence differs from germline, possibly due to a read error. The chain couples TRBV29-1 to TRBJ2-7; weak D call: TRBD2 (5 bases). Germline loops: CDR1 SQVTM, CDR2 ANQGSEA. The CDR3 spans 13 residues. CDR3 nucleotides: TGCAGCGTGGAAGGAGACTACTCCTACGAGCAGTACTTC. Protein sequence: CSVEGDYSYEQYF.

The J gene is TRBJ1-1, the V gene TRBV6-6; D perhaps matches TRBD1 (6 bases). CDR1 and CDR2 (germline): MNHNY, SVGAGI (reference sequence). Trimming pared 2 bases from V and 0 bases from J, leaving 10 bases between. The CDR3 consists of 15 residues. CDR3 in DNA: TGTGCCAGCAGTTACCGGACAGATTTGAACACTGAAGCTTTCTTT. This encodes CASSYRTDLNTEAFF.

Ten or more counts support this clonotype. The chain recombines TRBV7-2 with TRBJ2-5, with TRBD1 matching 7 bases. V shed 3 bases, J shed 2 bases, and the junction held 3 bases outside the gene matches. The CDR3 extends over 14 amino acids. Germline V CDR1 and CDR2: SGHTA, FQGNSA. The CDR3 nucleotides are TGTGCCAGCAGCTTGACAGGGTGGCAAGAGACCCAGTACTTC. Translation gives CASSLTGWQETQYF.

In this sample, this clonotype turned up a few times. The chain has TRBV11-3 and TRBJ2-1; the D call may be TRBD1 or TRBD2 (5 bases each). This CDR3 has 13 residues. The germline V gene encodes CDR1 SGHNT and CDR2 YENEEA. The germline V and J ends were trimmed by 5 bases and 10 bases, with 15 bases remaining between them. CDR3 sequence: CASSPGTQKEQFF. CDR3 DNA sequence: TGTGCCAGCAGCCCTGGGACCCAGAAGGAGCAGTTCTTC.

The V and J genes are TRBV12-3 or TRBV12-4 and TRBJ2-1; tentatively, D is TRBD2 (5 bases). Between the trimmed V and J ends, which lost 3 bases and 8 bases, there was a span of 11 bases. This CDR3 has 13 amino acids. CDR3 nucleotides: TGTGCCAGCAGTTTCACTCCCGGGGATGAGCAGTTCTTC. Amino acid sequence: CASSFTPGDEQFF.

The V gene is TRBV12-3 or TRBV12-4, the J gene TRBJ1-2; tentative D call: TRBD1 (5 bases). The V and J ends lost 7 bases and 11 bases respectively, with 17 bases between them. The CDR3 consists of 12 residues. The CDR3 DNA reads as TGTGCCAGCACCAGAGGACGGGGGATTTACACCTTC. As protein: CASTRGRGIYTF.

The J gene is TRBJ2-1, the V gene TRBV2; D not certain. The CDR3 sequence is 14 residues long. Trimming stripped 1 base from V and 5 bases from J, with 9 bases between. Germline V CDR1 and CDR2: SNHLY, FYNNEI. Written as DNA, the CDR3 is TGTGCCAGCAGTGAAGTTCTGGGAAACAATGAGCAGTTCTTC. Residues: CASSEVLGNNEQFF.

The chain joins TRBV12-3 or TRBV12-4 to TRBJ1-2, with D perhaps TRBD1 (5 bases). Between the trimmed V and J ends, which lost 5 bases and 4 bases, there was a span of 17 bases. CDR3 length: 15 amino acids. CDR3: CASSLDPGPSYGYTF. Here the CDR3 DNA reads TGTGCCAGCAGTCTCGACCCGGGACCTTCCTATGGCTACACCTTC.

This clonotype came up a few times. V and J are TRBV10-3 and TRBJ1-6; D is ambiguous. V dropped 6 bases and J dropped 7 bases, with 7 bases sitting between them. The CDR3 has 12 residues. CDR1 ENHRY and CDR2 SYGVKD come from the germline V gene. CDR3 in amino acids: CAIRAPNSPLHF. CDR3 DNA sequence: TGTGCCATCAGAGCCCCAAATTCACCCCTCCACTTT.

V gene TRBV7-9 combines with J gene TRBJ1-6, with a tentative D call TRBD1 (5 bases). The CDR3 totals 18 residues. The germline CDR1 and CDR2 sequences are SEHNR and FQNEAQ (reference sequence). V was clipped by 5 bases and J by 0 bases, with 17 bases between them. In DNA, the CDR3 is TGTGCCAGCAGCCCCGGGACCTTCGGAATCTCCTATAATTCACCCCTCCACTTT. Its translation: CASSPGTFGISYNSPLHF. Full variable domain (rest looked up from reference TRBV7-9 and TRBJ1-6): DTGVSQNPRHKITKRGQNVTFRCDPISEHNRLYWYRQTLGQGPEFLTYFQNEAQLEKSRLLSDRFSAERPKGSFSTLEIQRTEQGDSAMYLCASSPGTFGISYNSPLHFGNGTRLTVT.

In this sample, this clonotype turned up a few times. The chain has TRBV7-8 and TRBJ2-3, with 11 bases identical to TRBD2. In germline, CDR1 is SGHVS, CDR2 FQNEAQ. This CDR3 is built from 16 residues. J gave up 2 bases and V 0 bases, and 1 base lay outside the gene matches. The CDR3 spells CASSLALAGATDTQYF. The CDR3 DNA reads TGTGCCAGCAGCTTAGCACTAGCGGGGGCCACAGATACGCAGTATTTT.

The rearrangement links TRBV15 to TRBJ1-6; 10 bases align to TRBD1. The V gene end was trimmed by 2 bases and the J gene end by 10 bases; junction bases not matched to a gene: 14. CDR3 length: 18 amino acids. Germline V gene sequence: CDR1 LNHNV, CDR2 YYDKDF (reference sequence). CDR3 sequence: CATSRSWANRDRGSPLHF. The DNA of the CDR3 is TGTGCCACCAGCAGATCATGGGCCAACCGGGACAGGGGATCACCCCTCCACTTT.